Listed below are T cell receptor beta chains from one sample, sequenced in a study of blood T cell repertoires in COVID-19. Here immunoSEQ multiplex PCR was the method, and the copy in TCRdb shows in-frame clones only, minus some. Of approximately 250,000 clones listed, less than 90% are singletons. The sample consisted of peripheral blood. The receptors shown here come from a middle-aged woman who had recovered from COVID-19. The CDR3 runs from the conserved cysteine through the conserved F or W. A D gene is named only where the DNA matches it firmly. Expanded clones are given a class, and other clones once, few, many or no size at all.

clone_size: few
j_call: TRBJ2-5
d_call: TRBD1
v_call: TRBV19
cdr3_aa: CASRGGQGRGETQYF
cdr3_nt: TGTGCCAGTAGGGGGGGACAGGGGCGCGGAGAGACCCAGTACTTC

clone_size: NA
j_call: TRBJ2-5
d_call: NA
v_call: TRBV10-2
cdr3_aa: CASGAVQETQYF
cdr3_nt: TGCGCCAGCGGAGCGGTCCAAGAGACCCAGTACTTC

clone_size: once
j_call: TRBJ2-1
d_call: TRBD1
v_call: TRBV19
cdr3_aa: CASSTVPQGSSYNEQFF
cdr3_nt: TGTGCCAGTAGTACGGTTCCACAGGGGAGCTCCTACAATGAGCAGTTCTTC

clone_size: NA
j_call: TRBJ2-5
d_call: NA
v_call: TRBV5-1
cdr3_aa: CASSIRDREQETQYF
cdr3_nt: TGCGCCAGCAGCATACGCGACCGGGAGCAAGAGACCCAGTACTTC

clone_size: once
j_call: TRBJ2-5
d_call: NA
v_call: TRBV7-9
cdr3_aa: CASSLGRASPETQYF
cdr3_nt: TGTGCCAGCAGCTTAGGGCGGGCTAGCCCAGAGACCCAGTACTTC

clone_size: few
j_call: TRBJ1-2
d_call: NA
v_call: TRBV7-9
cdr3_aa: CASSPPGDYGYTF
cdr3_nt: TGTGCCAGCAGCCCCCCGGGGGACTATGGCTACACCTTC

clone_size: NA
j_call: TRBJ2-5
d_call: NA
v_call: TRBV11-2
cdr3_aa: CASSLGQGETQYF
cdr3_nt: TGTGCCAGCAGCTTGGGGCAGGGCGAGACCCAGTACTTC

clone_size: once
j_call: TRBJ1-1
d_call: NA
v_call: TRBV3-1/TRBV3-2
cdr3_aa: CASSQDDTGRGAAFF
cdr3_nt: TGTGCCAGCAGCCAAGACGATACAGGGAGAGGCGCGGCTTTCTTT

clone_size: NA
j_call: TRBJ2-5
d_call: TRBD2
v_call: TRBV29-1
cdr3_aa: CSVQPGGVLKETQYF
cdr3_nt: TGCAGCGTTCAACCGGGAGGGGTCCTGAAAGAGACCCAGTACTTC

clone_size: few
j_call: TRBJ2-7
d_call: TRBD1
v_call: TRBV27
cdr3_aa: CASSSLGTGSSDEQYF
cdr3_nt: TGTGCCAGCAGTTCTCTTGGGACAGGGAGTAGCGACGAGCAGTACTTC

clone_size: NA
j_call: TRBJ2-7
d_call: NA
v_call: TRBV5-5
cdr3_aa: CASSLYRFLSYEQYF
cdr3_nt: TGTGCCAGCAGTCTTTACAGGTTTCTTTCCTACGAGCAGTACTTC

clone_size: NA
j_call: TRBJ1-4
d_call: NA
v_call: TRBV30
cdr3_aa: CAWSIRATNEKLFF
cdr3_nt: TGTGCCTGGAGTATCAGGGCAACTAATGAAAAACTGTTTTTT

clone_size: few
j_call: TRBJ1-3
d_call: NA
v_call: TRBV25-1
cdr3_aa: CASSGWSSGNTIYF
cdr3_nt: TGTGCCAGCAGTGGATGGAGCTCTGGAAACACCATATATTTT

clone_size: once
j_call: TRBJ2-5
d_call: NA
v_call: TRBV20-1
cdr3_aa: CSATGETQYF
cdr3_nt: TGCAGTGCTACCGGGGAGACCCAGTACTTC

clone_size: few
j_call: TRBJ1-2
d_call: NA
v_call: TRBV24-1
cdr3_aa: CATSESDYGYTF
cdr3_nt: TGTGCCACCAGTGAGAGTGACTATGGCTACACCTTC

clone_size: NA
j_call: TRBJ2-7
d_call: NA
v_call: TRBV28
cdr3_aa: CASSPPPITYEQYF
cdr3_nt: TGTGCCAGCAGTCCCCCCCCTATTACCTACGAGCAGTACTTC

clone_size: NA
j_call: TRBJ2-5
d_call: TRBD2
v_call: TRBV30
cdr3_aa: CASSGGIETQYF
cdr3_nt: TGTGCCAGTAGCGGGGGGATCGAGACCCAGTACTTC

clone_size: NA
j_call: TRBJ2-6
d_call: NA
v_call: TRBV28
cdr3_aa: CASSPGLLAGANVLTF
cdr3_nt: TGTGCCAGCAGCCCGGGACTGTTGGCTGGGGCCAACGTCCTGACTTTC

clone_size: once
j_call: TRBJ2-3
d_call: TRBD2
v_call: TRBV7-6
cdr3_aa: CASSLSGGPFSTDTQYF
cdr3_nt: TGTGCCAGCAGCCTTTCGGGGGGGCCCTTTAGCACAGATACGCAGTATTTT

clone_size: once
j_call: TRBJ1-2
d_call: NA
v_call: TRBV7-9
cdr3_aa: CASSLRDTPAGSYDGYTF
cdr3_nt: TGTGCCAGCAGCCTCCGGGACACCCCAGCGGGGAGTTATGATGGCTACACCTTC

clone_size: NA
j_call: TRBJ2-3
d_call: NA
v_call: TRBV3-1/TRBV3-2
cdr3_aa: CASRRRGLNTDTQYF
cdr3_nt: TGTGCCAGCCGGCGGCGGGGGCTAAACACAGATACGCAGTATTTT

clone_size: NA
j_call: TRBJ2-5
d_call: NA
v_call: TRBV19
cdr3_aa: CASSPTRGQETQYF
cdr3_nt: TGTGCCAGTAGCCCGACGCGGGGCCAAGAGACCCAGTACTTC

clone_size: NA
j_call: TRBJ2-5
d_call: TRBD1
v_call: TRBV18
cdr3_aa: CASQQGGQETQYF
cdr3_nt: TGTGCCAGCCAACAGGGGGGACAAGAGACCCAGTACTTC

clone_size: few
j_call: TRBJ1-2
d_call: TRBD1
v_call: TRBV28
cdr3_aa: CASSFLQGQNYGYTF
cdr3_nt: TGTGCCAGCAGTTTCCTACAGGGGCAGAACTATGGCTACACCTTC

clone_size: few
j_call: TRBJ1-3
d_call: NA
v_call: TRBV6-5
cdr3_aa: CASRKTVRSGNTIYF
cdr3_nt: TGTGCCAGCAGGAAGACAGTAAGGAGCGGAAACACCATATATTTT

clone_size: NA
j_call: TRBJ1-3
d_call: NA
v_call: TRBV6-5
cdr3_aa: CASSPGQPSGNTIYF
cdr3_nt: TGTGCCAGCAGCCCAGGACAGCCCTCTGGAAACACCATATATTTT

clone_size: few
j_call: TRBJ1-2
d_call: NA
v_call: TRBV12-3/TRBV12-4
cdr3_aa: CASPIVPGEGYTF
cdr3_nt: TGTGCCAGCCCAATCGTTCCGGGGGAAGGCTACACCTTC

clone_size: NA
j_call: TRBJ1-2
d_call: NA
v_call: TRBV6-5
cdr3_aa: CASVRAFLYGYTF
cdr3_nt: TGTGCCAGCGTGAGAGCCTTCCTCTATGGCTACACCTTC